Shown below are 21 T cell receptor beta chains from a single sample sequenced in a study of radiotherapy plus CTLA-4 blockade in lung cancer. The repertoire was sequenced with immunoSEQ multiplex PCR; TCRdb's copy has only in-frame clones and lacks some. This table has about 85,000 clones, around 85% appearing once. The specimen comprised peripheral blood, sampled from a patient treated with radiotherapy plus ipilimumab. The receptor source for this set is a human donor with non-small cell lung cancer who had a partial response to radiotherapy plus ipilimumab.

The chain combines TRBV2 with TRBJ2-1; 8 bases agree with TRBD2. CDR1 and CDR2 from the germline V gene are SNHLY and FYNNEI. Losses at the gene ends were 6 bases for V and 0 bases for J; bases not matched to a gene: 4. The CDR3 totals 15 residues. CDR3 amino acids: CASRTSGFSYNEQFF. The CDR3 nucleotides read TGTGCCAGCAGAACTAGCGGATTCTCCTACAATGAGCAGTTCTTC.

V is TRBV19 and J is TRBJ2-3; 7 bases fit TRBD1. From germline, CDR1 is LNHDA and CDR2 SQIVND (reference sequence). CDR3 length: 15 amino acids. V was pared by 5 bases and J by 3 bases, with 8 bases of the junction left unmatched. DNA for the CDR3: TGTGCCAGTAGTGAGACAGGGCCAGGGACAGATACGCAGTATTTT. It specifies CASSETGPGTDTQYF. The whole variable domain, filled in from reference TRBV19 and TRBJ2-3, reads DGGITQSPKYLFRKEGQNVTLSCEQNLNHDAMYWYRQDPGQGLRLIYYSQIVNDFQKGDIAEGYSVSREKKESFPLTVTSAQKNPTAFYLCASSETGPGTDTQYFGPGTRLTVL.

The rearrangement joins TRBV19 to TRBJ2-3; TRBD2 matches 9 bases. Germline V CDR1 and CDR2: LNHDA, SQIVND (reference sequence). The CDR3 is 15 amino acids. V lost 4 bases, J lost 0 bases, and 2 bases stayed unmatched. As DNA, the CDR3 is TGTGCCAGTAGTAATAGCGGGAGTAGCACAGATACGCAGTATTTT. Its translation: CASSNSGSSTDTQYF.

This clone has just one count. CDR3 region: CASSSRGTGQETQYF. Written as DNA, the CDR3 is TGTGCCAGCAGCTCCAGGGGAACGGGCCAAGAGACCCAGTACTTC. The genes are TRBV7-2 and TRBJ2-5; a weak D match, TRBD1 (6 bases). Germline-derived CDR1 and CDR2 are SGHTA and FQGNSA. Between the trimmed V and J ends, which lost 4 bases and 1 base, there was a span of 13 bases. This CDR3 region has 15 residues.

This clone was observed a single time. This rearrangement joins TRBV5-1 to TRBJ1-1, with D perhaps matching TRBD1 (5 bases). This CDR3 is 15 amino acids long. Per germline, CDR1 SGHRS and CDR2 YFSETQ. V was shortened by 0 bases and J by 0 bases, with 9 bases between the two germline ends. Here the CDR3 reads CASSLGQPLNTEAFF. CDR3 DNA: TGCGCCAGCAGCTTGGGACAGCCCCTGAACACTGAAGCTTTCTTT.

A remark on this clone: The sample contains more than one DNA sequence encoding this CDR3. This chain uses TRBV18 with TRBJ1-6, with 9 bases lining up with TRBD1. V lost 3 bases, J lost 10 bases, and 4 bases stayed unmatched. CDR3 length: 14 residues. Germline values: CDR1 KGHSH, CDR2 LQKENI. The CDR3 reads CASSPGQGGSPLHF. In DNA form, the CDR3 reads TGTGCCAGCTCACCGGGACAGGGAGGATCACCCCTCCACTTT. Complete variable domain (other parts from reference TRBV18 and TRBJ1-6): NAGVMQNPRHLVRRRGQEARLRCSPMKGHSHVYWYRQLPEEGLKFMVYLQKENIIDESGMPKERFSAEFPKEGPSILRIQQVVRGDSAAYFCASSPGQGGSPLHFGNGTRLTVT.

J is TRBJ1-1 and V is TRBV6-6; 8 bases line up with TRBD1. J lost 4 bases, V lost 2 bases, and 6 bases had no gene match. CDR3 length equals 15 residues. CDR1 and CDR2 from the germline V gene are MNHNY and SVGAGI (reference sequence). The DNA of the CDR3 is TGTGCCAGCAGTTACCCGAAAACAGGGGGCACTGAAGCTTTCTTT. Protein: CASSYPKTGGTEAFF.

The rearrangement links TRBV28 to TRBJ2-1; 8 bases are shared with TRBD2. The trim removed 4 bases at V and 4 bases at J, leaving 9 bases unmatched. This CDR3 has 16 amino acids. Germline V gene data show CDR1 as MDHEN and CDR2 as SYDVKM. For the CDR3, the DNA is TGTGCCAGCAGTTCCCTCCCGGGACTAGGGTACAATGAGCAGTTCTTC. Its translation: CASSSLPGLGYNEQFF. Supplemented by reference TRBV28 and TRBJ2-1, the full variable domain reads DVKVTQSSRYLVKRTGEKVFLECVQDMDHENMFWYRQDPGLGLRLIYFSYDVKMKEKGDIPEGYSVSREKKERFSLILESASTNQTSMYLCASSSLPGLGYNEQFFGPGTRLTVL.

This CDR3 reads CASSIRTGPFTGELFF. CDR3 DNA: TGTGCCAGTAGTATAAGGACAGGGCCCTTCACCGGGGAGCTGTTTTTT. The genes are TRBV19 and TRBJ2-2, with 8 bases identical to TRBD1. The V segment lost 2 bases and the J segment 4 bases; nucleotides outside the gene matches: 6. CDR3 length: 16 amino acids. Germline CDR1 and CDR2: LNHDA and SQIVND (reference sequence).

The chain carries TRBV9 and TRBJ1-2, with 7 bases lining up with TRBD1. The junction had 15 bases not matched to a gene; V was cut back by 4 bases and J by 3 bases. The CDR3 is 17 residues long. The germline V gene has CDR1 SGDLS and CDR2 YYNGEE. This chain's CDR3 is CASSPTGQFVSYYGYTF. In DNA, the CDR3 is TGTGCCAGCAGCCCTACGGGACAGTTCGTCTCGTACTATGGCTACACCTTC. Together with reference TRBV9 and TRBJ1-2, the CDR3 gives the full variable domain: DSGVTQTPKHLITATGQRVTLRCSPRSGDLSVYWYQQSLDQGLQFLIQYYNGEERAKGNILERFSAQQFPDLHSELNLSSLELGDSALYFCASSPTGQFVSYYGYTFGSGTRLTVV.

DNA of the CDR3: TGTGCCAGCTCCCGGATGACTTCCTCGCTCGGAGTAAGCTACGAGCAGTACTTC. This translates into CASSRMTSSLGVSYEQYF. The chain is built from TRBV18 and TRBJ2-7, with D unresolved. Germline V gene sequence: CDR1 KGHSH, CDR2 LQKENI. The V end lost 6 bases, the J end lost 3 bases, and 27 bases lay between the germline ends. CDR3 length: 18 residues.

V usage is TRBV5-3 and J usage is TRBJ2-1; TRBD2 matches 9 bases. TRBV5-3 carries the ORF label, with uncertain function. Trimming took 4 bases from V and 4 from J; bases not matched to a gene: 6. CDR3 length equals 15 residues. CDR3 in amino acids: CARSISGRVYNEQFF. The DNA for the CDR3 is TGTGCCAGAAGCATTAGCGGGAGAGTGTACAATGAGCAGTTCTTC.

The rearrangement joins TRBV28 to TRBJ2-7; 7 bases map to TRBD2. The CDR3 runs to 13 residues. Germline CDR1 is MDHEN and CDR2 is SYDVKM. V was clipped by 7 bases and J by 2 bases; unmatched bases: 5. CDR3 sequence (DNA): TGTGCCAGCACGTGGGAGGGAACCTACGAGCAGTACTTC. This codes for CASTWEGTYEQYF.

The chain is built from TRBV19 and TRBJ2-7; 8 bases are shared with TRBD2. Looked up from germline, CDR1 is LNHDA and CDR2 is SQIVND (reference sequence). This CDR3 region has 15 residues. The ends lost 8 bases at V and 2 bases at J; junction bases unmatched: 11. The CDR3 DNA is TGTGCCAGTGCGAAGACCGGGACTAGGACCTACGAGCAGTACTTC. It specifies CASAKTGTRTYEQYF.

V gene TRBV28 combines with J gene TRBJ2-2; 7 nucleotides line up with TRBD2. Trimming took 4 bases from V and 8 from J; bases not matched to a gene: 7. Looked up from germline, CDR1 is MDHEN and CDR2 is SYDVKM. The CDR3 totals 14 residues. The CDR3 DNA reads as TGTGCCAGCAGTTCCCCGGGCGGGGGAGGGGAGCTGTTTTTT. It specifies CASSSPGGGGELFF.

This clone was counted only a few times. V is TRBV19 and J is TRBJ1-1; no firm D call. Germline V gives CDR1 LNHDA, CDR2 SQIVND (reference sequence). Between the trimmed V and J ends, which lost 11 bases and 5 bases, there was a span of 18 bases. This CDR3 is 13 amino acids long. This CDR3 is CASSGALRTEAFF. The CDR3 DNA reads TGTGCCTCATCCGGTGCCTTGAGGACTGAAGCTTTCTTT.

The J gene is TRBJ2-1, the V gene TRBV30; 10 bases agree with TRBD1. CDR1 GTSNPN and CDR2 SVGIG come from the germline V gene (reference sequence). CDR3 length: 15 residues. Losses at the gene ends were 0 bases for V and 3 bases for J; bases not matched to a gene: 2. CDR3 residues: CAWSVGTGVYNEQFF. The CDR3 DNA reads as TGTGCCTGGAGTGTAGGGACAGGGGTCTACAATGAGCAGTTCTTC.

The chain couples TRBV9 to TRBJ1-3; D is uncertain. Trimming cost V 0 bases and J 2 bases, with 9 bases left between them. CDR1 is SGDLS and CDR2 is YYNGEE in the germline V gene. The CDR3 is made up of 15 amino acids. In nucleotides, the CDR3 is TGTGCCAGCAGCGTAGTGGCCAGGCCTGGAAACACCATATATTTT. It specifies CASSVVARPGNTIYF.

This clone was picked up a small number of times. V gene TRBV7-9 combines with J gene TRBJ2-1; D possibly corresponds to TRBD1 (5 bases). The CDR3 is made up of 13 amino acids. Germline CDR1 and CDR2: SEHNR and FQNEAQ (reference sequence). V shed 6 bases and J shed 0 bases, with 6 bases lying between them. This chain's CDR3 is CASRQVSYNEQFF. CDR3 in DNA: TGTGCCAGCAGACAGGTCTCCTACAATGAGCAGTTCTTC.

This sequence joins TRBV5-1 and TRBJ2-3; 7 nucleotides line up with TRBD1. V lost 5 bases to trimming and J lost 5 bases; unmatched junction nucleotides: 11. This CDR3 has 15 amino acids. Per the germline V gene, CDR1 is SGHRS and CDR2 is YFSETQ. Written as DNA, the CDR3 is TGCGCCAGCAGTCTTGACAGGGCTCCGCGAGATACGCAGTATTTT. This gives the protein CASSLDRAPRDTQYF.

The V and J genes are TRBV12-5 and TRBJ2-1; D is possibly TRBD2 (6 bases). The CDR3 runs to 18 residues. Germline assignment: CDR1 LGHNT and CDR2 FRNRAP. V shed 1 base and J shed 2 bases, with 18 bases lying between them. CDR3 sequence (DNA): TGTGCTAGTGGTTTGGCGCTAACGGGGGAGGAACCCTACAATGAGCAGTTCTTC. This codes for CASGLALTGEEPYNEQFF.